The sequence of this T cell receptor (beta chain) was determined in a study of radiation and T cells in renal cell carcinoma. Study-level points and caveats: Baseline intratumoral clonotype presence is unknown without pretreatment biopsies.

Repertoires were generated with immunoSEQ multiplex PCR, while TCRdb's copy carries only in-frame clones and drops some. Here the sample spans fewer than 200,000 clones, about nine tenths being singletons. V was clipped by 1 base and J by 9 bases; unmatched bases: 8. Germline values: CDR1 SGHTA, CDR2 FQGNSA. The CDR3 has 15 residues. Concerning this clone itself: Its target is unknown.

Time point meaning: blood 4 weeks post-SBRT, at nephrectomy. Treatment here: 15 Gy SBRT to primary tumor, nephrectomy 4 weeks later. The chain is built from TRBV7-2 and TRBJ2-2; TRBD2 agrees at 7 bases. The TCR comes from a woman aged 45-65 years with renal cell carcinoma. This sample comprised blood, obtained from a patient whose treatment included radiotherapy and nephrectomy. CDR3: CASSLEFRGDRELFF. The CDR3 coding sequence is TGTGCCAGCAGCTTAGAGTTCCGGGGGGACCGGGAGCTGTTTTTT.